This note documents a single T cell receptor beta chain sequence. Its antigen is unknown. At one boundary the junction diverges from the germline segment, which might be a read error. The data are from a study of molecular identifiers for immune sequencing clone quantification. Findings of the study overall: Naive cells had under 1% of molecules in clones above 20 RNA copies, effectors over 98%.

In preparing bulk TCR libraries, previously described methods and listed TCR primers were used. TCRdb re-derived calls from the PCR reads in MiXCR, one entry per CDR3 protein. In the table there are approximately 590,000 distinct CDR3 sequences, roughly 23% of which are singletons. Looked up from germline, CDR1 is SGDLS and CDR2 is YYNGEE. The CDR3 covers 15 residues. The genes are TRBV9 and TRBJ2-7; maybe TRBD2 (7 bases). The TCR sequence derives from a human donor in good health. Some libraries in this study had Jurkat cell RNA spiked in. Input material: naive CD8+ T cells from blood, with Jurkat cell RNA spiked in. Documented subset: FACS-sorted CD8+CD4-CCR7+CD45RA+ naive T cells. CDR3 loop: CVSSLGGGGPYEQYF. CDR3 nucleotides: TGTGTCAGCAGCCTGGGGGGGGGCGGCCCCTACGAGCAGTACTTC.